This is a list of T cell receptor beta chains from one sample in a study of shared clonotypes between healthy human individuals. This table comes from immunoSEQ multiplex PCR, and its TCRdb copy is limited to in-frame clones, with some not included. Here the sample spans hundreds of thousands of clones, approximately 96% being singletons. Sequenced input: naive CD8+ T cells sorted from blood. These receptors were collected from a woman aged 30 to 39 in good health. Each CDR3 is given with its conserved first and last residue. Each record gives: J gene, V gene, D gene, CDR3 protein. D genes are given only for firm matches.

TRBJ2-1 | TRBV28 | TRBD2 | CASSFSSGTSYNEQFF
TRBJ1-2 | TRBV29-1 | . | CSVEGNSEGYTF
TRBJ2-3 | TRBV6-5 | TRBD2 | CASSVAGGTDTQYF
TRBJ2-3 | TRBV27 | . | CASSLSWTPSTDTQYF
TRBJ2-7 | TRBV6-4 | TRBD1 | CASKRGQGPYEQYF
TRBJ1-1 | TRBV9 | . | CASSVVGGHTEAFF
TRBJ2-1 | TRBV28 | TRBD2 | CASSLWTSGGEEQFF
TRBJ1-1 | TRBV30 | . | CAWSVLGENTEAFF
TRBJ2-7 | TRBV10-3 | . | CATSRKGSYEQYF
TRBJ2-1 | TRBV7-9 | . | CASSLESRRLSYNEQFF
TRBJ1-1 | TRBV7-9 | TRBD1 | CASRSAGTGGTEAFF
TRBJ2-7 | TRBV7-9 | . | CASSLDRQDEQYF
TRBJ1-5 | TRBV30 | TRBD1 | CAWGQENSNQPQHF
TRBJ2-7 | TRBV28 | TRBD1 | CASTDRGRIHEQYF
TRBJ2-7 | TRBV4-1 | . | CASSQAVLAAEQYF
TRBJ2-1 | TRBV9 | TRBD2 | CASRKGLVPNNEQFF
TRBJ2-7 | TRBV4-2 | TRBD2 | CASSQDQGGSSHGEQYF
TRBJ2-3 | TRBV29-1 | . | CSVWGPGDKTTQYF
TRBJ2-1 | TRBV21-1 | . | CASSKVGQRNYNEQFF
TRBJ2-7 | TRBV7-6 | . | CASSLAGGWDEQYF